This T cell receptor beta chain comes out of a study of cytomegalovirus exposure and HLA in healthy donors. A multiplex PCR was run with 60 Vbeta primers and 13 Jbeta primers. Repertoires were generated with immunoSEQ multiplex PCR, while TCRdb's copy carries only in-frame clones and drops some. The sample has 180,000 or so clones; about 80% are singletons. The CDR3 consists of 16 residues. Between the trimmed V and J ends, which lost 5 bases and 1 base, there was a span of 17 bases. CDR1 SGHTA and CDR2 FQGNSA come from the germline V gene. As concerns this clone: Its antigen is unidentified.

Whole-study results and caveats: Some V segments, TRBV6-2 and TRBV6-3 among them, were indistinguishable and were therefore excluded.

Sequencing input: PBMCs. This TCR was sampled from a man aged 45 to 65 in good health and CMV-seropositive. The chain carries TRBV7-2 and TRBJ1-1, with TRBD1 as a possible D gene (6 bases). CDR3: CASSQRGGAGNTEAFF. CDR3 DNA: TGTGCCAGCAGCCAGAGGGGGGGCGCAGGGAACACTGAAGCTTTCTTT.